What follows are 31 T cell receptor beta chains derived from one specimen sequenced in a study of regulatory T cells in long-lasting Graves disease. CDR3 regions were amplified by Arm-PCR using iRepertoire HTBI primers to build TCR beta libraries. One entry per CDR3 protein results from TCRdb running MiXCR on the multiplex PCR reads. The top ten clones hold 16% of a sample with around 450,000 distinct CDR3 sequences, around 14% of them seen once. The time point: newly diagnosed GD, antithyroid drugs for less than 3 months. There was RNA extracted from PBMCs, and the TCR library was made from it. The same specimen was also included in a second study, on T cells in Graves' hyperthyroidism and ophthalmopathy.

The sample here was peripheral blood mononuclear cells (PBMCs), taken at new diagnosis, from a patient treated with antithyroid drugs. The source is a woman aged 25 to 39 with Graves disease.

This clonotype was seen ten or more times. The chain carries TRBV7-2 and TRBJ2-7; 7 nucleotides line up with TRBD2. CDR3 length: 12 amino acids. With V trimmed by 8 bases and J by 4 bases, 5 bases remained unmatched. Germline loops: CDR1 SGHTA, CDR2 FQGNSA. The CDR3 coding sequence is TGTGCCAGCGAAGGGGAGGGGTACGAGCAGTACTTC. Translating gives CASEGEGYEQYF.

Ten or more counts support this clonotype. CDR3 loop: CASSLGTLNEQFF. CDR3 coding DNA: TGCGCCAGCAGCCTGGGGACTCTCAATGAGCAGTTCTTC. The chain joins TRBV5-1 to TRBJ2-1; possibly TRBD2 for D (6 bases). V shed 4 bases and J shed 6 bases, with 11 bases lying between them. The CDR3 has 13 residues. CDR1 is SGHRS, CDR2 YFSETQ, per germline.

This clonotype has ten or more counts. V and J are TRBV24-1 and TRBJ2-3; 8 bases are shared with TRBD2. The V and J ends lost 5 bases and 3 bases, in that order; junction bases with no gene match: 6. CDR1 is KGHDR and CDR2 is SFDVKD in the germline V gene. The CDR3 is 15 amino acids. CDR3 nucleotide sequence: TGTGCCACCAGTGCTGAAGCGGGAGCTACAGATACGCAGTATTTT. Translated, it gives CATSAEAGATDTQYF.

This clonotype is a singleton in its sample. The chain is built from TRBV10-2 and TRBJ2-3; the D gene is possibly TRBD2 (6 bases). Germline CDR1 reads WSHSY; CDR2 reads SAAADI. The length of the CDR3 is 16 residues. Trimming cost V 7 bases and J 3 bases, with 20 bases left between them. The CDR3 region is CASNPSGSGGTDTQYF. The CDR3 DNA sequence: TGCGCCAGCAATCCGTCCGGATCCGGGGGAACAGATACGCAGTATTTT.

A remark on this clonotype: With a much larger clone just one base away, this may be a read error. The V gene is TRBV2, the J gene TRBJ2-7, with 9 nucleotides matching TRBD2. The CDR3 is 14 residues long. Per the germline V gene, CDR1 is SNHLY and CDR2 is FYNNEI. CDR3 protein: CASTNSGRPYERYF. The CDR3, as DNA: TGTGCCAGCACAAATAGCGGGAGACCCTACGAGCGGTACTTC.

The table lists this clonotype with many counts. The J gene is TRBJ1-4, the V gene TRBV3-1; D is unresolved. CDR1 LGHDT and CDR2 YNNKEL come from the germline V gene (reference sequence). V was cut by 1 base and J by 0 bases, with 9 bases left in between. The CDR3 covers 16 residues. CDR3 residues: CASSQVAETTNEKLFF. CDR3 coding DNA: TGTGCCAGCAGCCAAGTGGCAGAGACAACTAATGAAAAACTGTTTTTT.

Notes on this clonotype: One end of the junction is discordant with germline, which a read error may explain. The V gene is TRBV5-6, the J gene TRBJ1-4; 7 bases map to TRBD1. The V gene's germline CDR1 is SGHDT and CDR2 YYEEEE. The CDR3 runs to 14 residues. In DNA, the CDR3 is TGTGTCAGCAGCTCGGGGACAGCCGCCGCCCGAGGGGTTTTT. Translating it yields CVSSSGTAAARGVF.

This rearrangement joins TRBV19 to TRBJ2-1, with D possibly matching TRBD2 (5 bases). V shed 4 bases and J shed 0 bases, with 10 bases lying between them. CDR1 and CDR2 from the germline V gene are LNHDA and SQIVND (reference sequence). The CDR3 consists of 15 residues. The DNA for the CDR3 is TGTGCCAGTAGTACCAAGCGGTACTCCTACAATGAGCAGTTCTTC. Amino acid sequence: CASSTKRYSYNEQFF.

The CDR3 is CASSPEQGAFDEKLFF. The CDR3 nucleotides are TGCGCCAGCAGTCCTGAGCAGGGGGCCTTCGATGAAAAACTGTTTTTT. The chain uses TRBV4-1 and TRBJ1-4; 8 positions match TRBD1. The germline V gene encodes CDR1 MGHRA and CDR2 YSYEKL. Trimming cost V 6 bases and J 6 bases; bases outside gene matches: 12. The CDR3 extends over 16 amino acids.

This clonotype was counted ten times or more. This chain connects TRBV11-3 to TRBJ2-7, with D perhaps matching TRBD2 (5 bases). The germline CDR1 and CDR2 sequences are SGHNT and YENEEA. The CDR3 extends over 16 amino acids. The V end was cut by 1 base, the J end by 2 bases, with 15 bases between. The CDR3: CASSLAPGNAAYEQYF. The CDR3 DNA follows: TGTGCCAGCAGCTTAGCGCCCGGGAACGCAGCCTACGAGCAGTACTTC.

In its sample, this clonotype was seen many times. This rearrangement joins TRBV7-2 to TRBJ2-7; D gene ambiguous. V was trimmed by 1 base and J by 2 bases, leaving 12 bases between them. CDR3 length: 15 amino acids. The V gene's germline CDR1 is SGHTA and CDR2 FQGNSA. CDR3 loop: CASSLDALRPYEQYF. Here the CDR3 DNA reads TGTGCCAGCAGCTTAGATGCGCTACGTCCCTACGAGCAGTACTTC. Based on the CDR3 plus reference TRBV7-2 and TRBJ2-7, the full variable domain is GAGVSQSPSNKVTEKGKDVELRCDPISGHTALYWYRQSLGQGLEFLIYFQGNSAPDKSGLPSDRFSAERTGGSVSTLTIQRTQQEDSAVYLCASSLDALRPYEQYFGPGTRLTVT.

This clonotype was detected many times. The V and J genes are TRBV19 and TRBJ1-1; D gene ambiguous. Germline V gene lookup returns CDR1 LNHDA and CDR2 SQIVND (reference sequence). The CDR3 loop spans 14 amino acids. The V and J ends lost 0 bases and 5 bases respectively, with 10 bases between them. The CDR3 DNA reads TGTGCCAGTAGTATAGAACGGGGAGGGACTGAAGCTTTCTTT. Its protein is CASSIERGGTEAFF. Drawing the rest from reference TRBV19 and TRBJ1-1, the complete variable domain is DGGITQSPKYLFRKEGQNVTLSCEQNLNHDAMYWYRQDPGQGLRLIYYSQIVNDFQKGDIAEGYSVSREKKESFPLTVTSAQKNPTAFYLCASSIERGGTEAFFGQGTRLTVV.

The chain joins TRBV5-6 to TRBJ2-7; a possible D gene is TRBD1 (5 bases). The germline V and J ends were trimmed by 4 bases and 3 bases, with 20 bases remaining between them. The CDR3 runs 16 residues. CDR1 SGHDT and CDR2 YYEEEE come from the germline V gene. CDR3 DNA sequence: TGTGCCAGCAGCCTCGACAGAGGCGGCCCCATCTACGAGCAGTACTTC. Translating gives CASSLDRGGPIYEQYF.

This clonotype was observed a few times. The chain joins TRBV6-1 to TRBJ2-6; D is unclear. The CDR3 runs 17 residues. Per germline, CDR1 MNHNS and CDR2 SASEGT. Deletions cut 2 bases from V and 0 bases from J, with 11 bases between. The CDR3, as DNA: TGTGCCAGCAGTGAAAAGCCCACCTTCTCTGGGGCCAACGTCCTGACTTTC. Translated: CASSEKPTFSGANVLTF.

This clonotype has a count of ten or more. The gene calls are TRBV10-2 and TRBJ2-3, with 9 positions matching TRBD2. Germline loops: CDR1 WSHSY, CDR2 SAAADI. Trimming removed 7 bases from V and 2 bases from J; junction bases left unmatched: 10. The CDR3 runs 16 residues. CDR3 residues: CASMAQLAGYTDTQYF. The CDR3, as DNA: TGCGCCAGCATGGCCCAGCTAGCGGGATACACAGATACGCAGTATTTT.

V gene TRBV20-1 combines with J gene TRBJ2-3, with 9 bases aligning to TRBD1. V shed 7 bases and J 5 bases; nucleotides not matched to a gene: 13. This CDR3 region has 15 residues. Germline assignment: CDR1 DFQATT and CDR2 SNEGSKA (reference sequence). The CDR3 here is CSGDRTGDPEDTQYF. The CDR3, as DNA: TGCAGTGGGGACCGGACAGGGGATCCCGAAGATACGCAGTATTTT.

The sample holds many counts of this clonotype. J is TRBJ2-7 and V is TRBV20-1; 7 nucleotides align to TRBD1. Germline CDR1 reads DFQATT; CDR2 reads SNEGSKA (reference sequence). J lost 0 bases, V lost 3 bases, and 5 bases had no gene match. This CDR3 has 14 residues. DNA of the CDR3: TGCAGTGCTAGTACCGGGACAGTCTCCTACGAGCAGTACTTC. Translation gives CSASTGTVSYEQYF.

At least ten counts were recorded for this clonotype. The chain links TRBV12-3 or TRBV12-4 to TRBJ2-1; TRBD1 matches at 10 bases. Losses at the gene ends were 6 bases for V and 3 bases for J; bases not matched to a gene: 5. There are 15 residues in the CDR3. The CDR3 DNA reads TGTGCCAGCAGCATGACAGGGGGCCTCTACAATGAGCAGTTCTTC. Protein: CASSMTGGLYNEQFF.

The count of this clonotype is one. The CDR3 loop is CASSGGLSQETQYF. The CDR3 DNA is TGTGCCAGCAGCGGGGGGCTTAGCCAAGAGACCCAGTACTTC. The genes are TRBV2 and TRBJ2-5, with a tentative D call TRBD2 (7 bases). The CDR3 sequence is 14 residues long. Trimming took 6 bases from V and 1 from J, leaving 12 bases between them. Germline CDR1 is SNHLY and CDR2 is FYNNEI.

As regards this clonotype: A single base separates this from a much larger clone, so it may be a read error. This chain links TRBV27 with TRBJ1-2; possible D gene TRBD1, 6 bases. Germline assignment: CDR1 MNHEY and CDR2 SMNVEV (reference sequence). Trimming pared 3 bases from V and 1 base from J, leaving 9 bases between. This CDR3 is built from 14 residues. The chain's CDR3 is CASSLEGVNYGYTF. For the CDR3, the DNA is TGTGCCAGCAGTTTGGAGGGGGTTAACTATGGCTACACCTTC.

This sequence joins TRBV15 and TRBJ2-1; tentative D call: TRBD1 (6 bases). Germline CDR1 and CDR2: LNHNV and YYDKDF (reference sequence). The V end lost 0 bases, the J end lost 9 bases, and 9 bases lay between the germline ends. The CDR3 is 13 residues long. This CDR3 is CATSRDLGGEQFF. CDR3 DNA sequence: TGTGCCACCAGCAGAGATCTAGGGGGTGAGCAGTTCTTC.

CDR3 in DNA: TGTGCCACCAGCAGAGGACCCTACACCGGGGAGCTGTTTTTT. Residues: CATSRGPYTGELFF. The chain couples TRBV15 to TRBJ2-2; no firm D call. Germline loops: CDR1 LNHNV, CDR2 YYDKDF (reference sequence). The V end lost 1 base, the J end lost 3 bases, and 6 bases lay between the germline ends. The CDR3 contains 14 residues.

In its sample, this clonotype was seen a few times. The chain employs TRBV30 and TRBJ1-2; tentative D call: TRBD1 (5 bases). Trimming removed 1 base at V and 2 bases at J, with 11 bases between. CDR3 length: 14 residues. The V gene's germline CDR1 is GTSNPN and CDR2 SVGIG (reference sequence). The DNA of the CDR3 is TGTGCCTGGAGTGGGGGCAGCCTCAACTATGGCTACACCTTC. The encoded protein is CAWSGGSLNYGYTF.

The chain employs TRBV24-1 and TRBJ2-2; tentative D call: TRBD2 (7 bases). V lost 3 bases to trimming and J lost 0 bases, with 16 bases between them. The germline V gene has CDR1 KGHDR and CDR2 SFDVKD. The CDR3 totals 18 residues. The CDR3 coding sequence is TGTGCCACCAGTGATCAGGGGACTACGATCGCGAACACCGGGGAGCTGTTTTTT. This gives the protein CATSDQGTTIANTGELFF.

The sample holds many counts of this clonotype. The chain uses TRBV20-1 and TRBJ2-2; D unresolved. Germline V gives CDR1 DFQATT, CDR2 SNEGSKA (reference sequence). This CDR3 region has 14 residues. V gave up 5 bases and J gave up 1 base, with 11 bases separating them. CDR3 sequence: CSAPLWENTGELFF. CDR3 nucleotide sequence: TGCAGTGCTCCCTTGTGGGAGAACACCGGGGAGCTGTTTTTT.

This clonotype showed up just a few times. The chain carries TRBV6-1 and TRBJ2-2; D possibly corresponds to TRBD1 (6 bases). Germline CDR1 reads MNHNS; CDR2 reads SASEGT. Trimming stripped 3 bases from V and 3 bases from J, with 11 bases between. The CDR3 spans 15 residues. The CDR3 bases are TGTGCCAGCAGTGACCGTGGGGGCTACACCGGGGAGCTGTTTTTT. Residues: CASSDRGGYTGELFF.

This clonotype has a handful of counts. The CDR3 DNA sequence: TGTGCCAGCAGCATGGGGACCGTTTTGAGGAGTGGAAACACCATATATTTT. This encodes CASSMGTVLRSGNTIYF. V is TRBV5-5 and J is TRBJ1-3; tentatively, D is TRBD1 (5 bases). The CDR3 spans 17 residues. Germline V gene sequence: CDR1 SGHKS, CDR2 YYEKEE (reference sequence). V was shortened by 4 bases and J by 3 bases, with 20 bases between the two germline ends.

This clonotype has just a few counts. The junction departs from the called germline gene at one end, perhaps through a read error. This chain joins TRBV20-1 and TRBJ2-3; D may be TRBD2 (6 bases). The DNA end is a closer match to TRBJ2-5, so the J assignment may be wrong. Germline loops: CDR1 DFQATT, CDR2 SNEGSKA (reference sequence). The CDR3 contains 13 residues. This chain's CDR3 is CGARQAGLRTQYF. CDR3 bases: TGCGGTGCTCGCCAAGCGGGTCTAAGGACCCAGTACTTC.

This clonotype came up many times. This rearrangement joins TRBV12-3 or TRBV12-4 to TRBJ1-1; D is uncertain. The CDR3 covers 13 residues. Trimming removed 2 bases from V and 0 bases from J, with 4 bases in between. CDR3 residues: CASSLPLNTEAFF. For the CDR3, the DNA is TGTGCCAGCAGTTTACCGCTGAACACTGAAGCTTTCTTT.

The chain recombines TRBV7-3 with TRBJ2-2; 9 bases are a match to TRBD1. Germline trimming cut 2 bases from V and 7 bases from J; bases unmatched to any gene: 8. This CDR3 has 16 amino acids. The germline gives CDR1 SGHTA, CDR2 FQGTGA. The CDR3, as DNA: TGTGCCAGCAGCTTATACGAGACAGGGGGTTACGGGGAGCTGTTTTTT. As protein: CASSLYETGGYGELFF.

The table lists this clonotype with many counts. The chain employs TRBV12-3 or TRBV12-4 and TRBJ2-5, with 10 positions matching TRBD2. CDR3 length: 16 residues. Trimming at V came to 3 bases and at J to 2 bases, leaving 6 bases not matched to a gene. CDR3 bases: TGTGCCAGCAGTTTGACTAGCGGGCGAGGGCAAGAGACCCAGTACTTC. Its translation: CASSLTSGRGQETQYF.